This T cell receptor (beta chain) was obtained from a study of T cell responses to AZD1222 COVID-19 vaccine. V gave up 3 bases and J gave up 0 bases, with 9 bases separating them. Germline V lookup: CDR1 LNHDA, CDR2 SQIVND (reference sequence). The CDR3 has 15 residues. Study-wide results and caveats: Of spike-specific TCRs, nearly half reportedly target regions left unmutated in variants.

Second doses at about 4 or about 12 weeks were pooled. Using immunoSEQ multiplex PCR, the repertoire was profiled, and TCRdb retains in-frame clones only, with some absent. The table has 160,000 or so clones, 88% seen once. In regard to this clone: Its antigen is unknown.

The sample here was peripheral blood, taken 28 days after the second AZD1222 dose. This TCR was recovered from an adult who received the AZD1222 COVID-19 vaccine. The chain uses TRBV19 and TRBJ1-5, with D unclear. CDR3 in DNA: TGTGCCAGTAGTATTTACGGGGTTAGCAATCAGCCCCAGCATTTT. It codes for CASSIYGVSNQPQHF.